Each of the 22 T cell receptor beta chains below was sequenced from the same sample in a study of cytomegalovirus exposure and HLA in healthy donors. A multiplex PCR was run with 60 Vbeta primers and 13 Jbeta primers. Only in-frame clones appear in the TCRdb table, and some are missing; sequencing was by immunoSEQ multiplex PCR. The sample lists about 130,000 clones; around 80% were seen once. The sample was PBMCs. These receptors were taken from a boy between 2 and 10 years old in good health and CMV-seronegative.

V and J are TRBV2 and TRBJ1-2; TRBD1 aligns across 11 bases. Germline V CDR1 and CDR2: SNHLY, FYNNEI. The CDR3 contains 15 residues. V was pared by 6 bases and J by 2 bases, with 5 bases of the junction left unmatched. This chain's CDR3 is CASSGDRGANYGYTF. CDR3 in DNA: TGTGCCAGCAGCGGGGACAGGGGGGCGAACTATGGCTACACCTTC.

The chain links TRBV4-3 to TRBJ1-4; the D is unclear. Trimming took off 2 bases at V and 8 bases at J, with 6 bases between the two ends. Germline CDR1 is LGHNA and CDR2 is YSLEER. The CDR3 has 12 residues. The CDR3 region has the DNA TGCGCCAGCAGCCAATTCAAAGAAAAACTGTTTTTT. Encoded protein: CASSQFKEKLFF.

The chain carries TRBV4-1 and TRBJ2-3; weak D call: TRBD2 (5 bases). From germline, CDR1 is MGHRA and CDR2 YSYEKL. V was pared by 6 bases and J by 0 bases, with 13 bases between. The CDR3 covers 15 residues. The CDR3: CASRWGARSTDTQYF. CDR3 bases: TGCGCCAGCAGGTGGGGAGCGAGGAGCACAGATACGCAGTATTTT.

The chain recombines TRBV4-1 with TRBJ1-1; D is unclear. Trimming took 0 bases from V and 5 from J, leaving 13 bases between them. CDR1 and CDR2 from the germline V gene are MGHRA and YSYEKL. CDR3 length: 15 amino acids. The CDR3, as DNA: TGCGCCAGCAGCCAAGATGGGCGGGGTAGGACTGAAGCTTTCTTT. Encoded protein: CASSQDGRGRTEAFF.

The CDR3 coding sequence is TGTGCCAGCAGTGAAGCGGTCCACACCATTGATACGCAGTATTTT. Translation: CASSEAVHTIDTQYF. The chain combines TRBV6-1 with TRBJ2-3; D remains unclear. Germline V gene lookup returns CDR1 MNHNS and CDR2 SASEGT. Trimming took off 0 bases at V and 6 bases at J, with 13 bases between the two ends. This CDR3 spans 15 amino acids.

This chain connects TRBV19 to TRBJ1-4; TRBD1 matches at 9 bases. This CDR3 has 16 amino acids. Germline assignment: CDR1 LNHDA and CDR2 SQIVND (reference sequence). Unmatched junction bases numbered 8, after V lost 5 bases and J lost 4 bases. The CDR3 nucleotides read TGTGCCAGTAGTGTCGGACAGGGGACGGGTAATGAAAAACTGTTTTTT. This encodes CASSVGQGTGNEKLFF.

The rearrangement links TRBV18 to TRBJ2-1, with 14 bases identical to TRBD2. Germline loops: CDR1 KGHSH, CDR2 LQKENI. The trim removed 3 bases at V and 5 bases at J, leaving 0 bases unmatched. This CDR3 has 15 residues. DNA for the CDR3: TGTGCCAGCTCACCGACTAGCGGGAGGGACAATGAGCAGTTCTTC. This translates into CASSPTSGRDNEQFF.

V usage is TRBV29-1 and J usage is TRBJ2-3; the match to TRBD1 covers 10 bases. CDR3 length: 13 residues. Germline CDR1 reads SQVTM; CDR2 reads ANQGSEA. With V trimmed by 6 bases and J by 4 bases, 4 bases remained unmatched. CDR3 nucleotides: TGCAGCGTGAAGACAGGGGGCGCAGATACGCAGTATTTT. Protein sequence: CSVKTGGADTQYF.

The chain uses TRBV15 and TRBJ1-4, with 7 bases lining up with TRBD1. The V gene end was trimmed by 2 bases and the J gene end by 3 bases; junction bases not matched to a gene: 12. This CDR3 has 18 residues. Germline-derived CDR1 and CDR2 are LNHNV and YYDKDF (reference sequence). The CDR3 DNA sequence: TGTGCCACCAGCAGACTCCCGGCCAGGGGGGACGCTAATGAAAAACTGTTTTTT. It codes for CATSRLPARGDANEKLFF.

This chain uses TRBV7-3 with TRBJ1-2; 8 bases fit TRBD1. This CDR3 comprises 13 residues. The ends lost 5 bases at V and 4 bases at J; junction bases unmatched: 3. Germline CDR1 SGHTA, CDR2 FQGTGA. CDR3 nucleotide sequence: TGTGCCAGCAGCGCAGGGGGCGTCTATGGCTACACCTTC. Amino acid sequence: CASSAGGVYGYTF. Using reference TRBV7-3 and TRBJ1-2 for the parts outside the CDR3, the full variable domain is GAGVSQTPSNKVTEKGKYVELRCDPISGHTALYWYRQSLGQGPEFLIYFQGTGAADDSGLPNDRFFAVRPEGSVSTLKIQRTERGDSAVYLCASSAGGVYGYTFGSGTRLTVV.

This clone is a singleton in its sample. The chain has TRBV9 and TRBJ2-1; 9 bases map to TRBD2. The germline CDR1 and CDR2 sequences are SGDLS and YYNGEE. The CDR3 extends over 15 amino acids. Trimming cost V 0 bases and J 5 bases; bases outside gene matches: 3. Here the CDR3 DNA reads TGTGCCAGCAGCGTAGGACTAGCGGATAACAATGAGCAGTTCTTC. Translated, it gives CASSVGLADNNEQFF.

The rearrangement links TRBV15 to TRBJ2-2; D not certain. CDR3 length: 16 residues. Per germline, CDR1 LNHNV and CDR2 YYDKDF (reference sequence). Trimming stripped 0 bases from V and 4 bases from J, with 12 bases between. The CDR3 DNA reads as TGTGCCACCAGCAGAGATGGCCGTCAGATCACCGGGGAGCTGTTTTTT. It yields the protein CATSRDGRQITGELFF.

The rearrangement joins TRBV25-1 to TRBJ2-3; TRBD2 might be the D (7 bases). V was trimmed by 2 bases and J by 1 base, leaving 13 bases between them. This CDR3 comprises 16 residues. Germline values: CDR1 MGHDK, CDR2 SYGVNS. The CDR3 DNA sequence: TGTGCCAGCAGTGAAGGGGCGGGGGCGCGCACAGATACGCAGTATTTT. Residues: CASSEGAGARTDTQYF. Using reference TRBV25-1 and TRBJ2-3 for the parts outside the CDR3, the full variable domain is EADIYQTPRYLVIGTGKKITLECSQTMGHDKMYWYQQDPGMELHLIHYSYGVNSTEKGDLSSESTVSRIRTEHFPLTLESARPSHTSQYLCASSEGAGARTDTQYFGPGTRLTVL.

The V gene is TRBV18, the J gene TRBJ1-1, with D perhaps matching TRBD1 (6 bases). Trimming stripped 3 bases from V and 3 bases from J, with 14 bases between. The CDR3 has 15 residues. CDR1 is KGHSH, CDR2 LQKENI, per germline. CDR3 DNA: TGTGCCAGCTCACCGACTAAACAGGGATACACTGAAGCTTTCTTT. Residues: CASSPTKQGYTEAFF.

The rearrangement links TRBV5-6 to TRBJ2-1; no clear D gene. Trimming pared 2 bases from V and 6 bases from J, leaving 15 bases between. CDR3 length: 15 residues. Germline V gene sequence: CDR1 SGHDT, CDR2 YYEEEE. The CDR3 reads CASSLRVSVVNEQFF. Here the CDR3 DNA reads TGTGCCAGCAGCTTACGGGTAAGCGTGGTCAATGAGCAGTTCTTC.

The rearrangement uses TRBV6-5 and TRBJ1-1; no clear D gene. Germline CDR1 is MNHEY and CDR2 is SVGAGI. V lost 5 bases and J 0 bases, leaving 7 bases between the germline ends. This CDR3 has 13 residues. CDR3: CASSPTLNTEAFF. In nucleotides, the CDR3 is TGTGCCAGCAGTCCAACACTGAACACTGAAGCTTTCTTT.

V is TRBV7-6 and J is TRBJ2-1, with a possible D match to TRBD2 (7 bases). CDR1 and CDR2 from the germline V gene are SGHVS and FNYEAQ. CDR3 size: 14 residues. Deletions cut 2 bases from V and 8 bases from J, with 13 bases between. CDR3 region: CASSLRGGADEQFF. CDR3 coding DNA: TGTGCCAGCAGCTTAAGGGGGGGGGCCGATGAGCAGTTCTTC.

This clone was recorded a few times. The genes are TRBV21-1 and TRBJ2-3; the table gives TRBD2 as D, unverified against the DNA. TRBV21-1 constitutes a pseudogene. CDR3 length equals 13 residues. CDR3 loop: CASGRVPTDTQYF. The CDR3, as DNA: TGTGCCAGCGGGCGGGTGCCCACAGATACGCAGTATTTT.

The genes are TRBV9 and TRBJ1-4; D perhaps matches TRBD1 (5 bases). With 1 base removed from V and 2 bases from J, the gap between germline ends came to 9 bases. Per germline, CDR1 SGDLS and CDR2 YYNGEE. The CDR3 is made up of 15 amino acids. CDR3 sequence: CASSVREGTNEKLFF. CDR3 DNA: TGTGCCAGCAGCGTAAGGGAGGGGACTAATGAAAAACTGTTTTTT.

The chain couples TRBV2 to TRBJ2-2; D unresolved. CDR3 size: 15 residues. Per the germline V gene, CDR1 is SNHLY and CDR2 is FYNNEI. Trimming left V 4 bases short and J 6 bases short, with 15 bases between. In DNA form, the CDR3 reads TGTGCCAGCAGTGGAGCTCTGGTTCGGGCCGGGGAGCTGTTTTTT. Protein: CASSGALVRAGELFF.

V is TRBV11-3 and J is TRBJ2-3, with a tentative D call TRBD2 (5 bases). Germline values: CDR1 SGHNT, CDR2 YENEEA. The CDR3 length is 15 residues. Trimming removed 5 bases at V and 1 base at J, with 13 bases between. The CDR3 DNA sequence: TGTGCCAGCAGCCAAGGAGGATTGGGCACAGATACGCAGTATTTT. Translated: CASSQGGLGTDTQYF. Looking up the rest from reference TRBV11-3 and TRBJ2-3 gives the full variable domain: EAGVVQSPRYKIIEKKQPVAFWCNPISGHNTLYWYLQNLGQGPELLIRYENEEAVDDSQLPKDRFSAERLKGVDSTLKIQPAELGDSAVYLCASSQGGLGTDTQYFGPGTRLTVL.

The genes are TRBV2 and TRBJ2-5; TRBD1 aligns across 8 bases. Germline trimming cut 0 bases from V and 5 bases from J; bases unmatched to any gene: 8. Germline V lookup: CDR1 SNHLY, CDR2 FYNNEI. CDR3 length: 16 residues. The DNA of the CDR3 is TGTGCCAGCAGTGAAGCCTCACAGGGGGAGCGGGAGACCCAGTACTTC. This sequence encodes CASSEASQGERETQYF.